A selection of T cell receptor beta chains follows, all from one sample in a study of lymphopenia after photon versus proton radiotherapy. The assay was immunoSEQ multiplex PCR, and TCRdb's table has in-frame clones only and misses some. The profile shows more than 70,000 clones, over 70% of them singletons. The specimen comprised peripheral blood, sampled from a patient treated with proton-based radiotherapy. The receptors were gathered from a man aged 60-69 years with pancreatic cancer. CDR3s include the opening cysteine and the closing phenylalanine or tryptophan. The D gene is left open where the match is weak. A row's size may be missing; if present it is once, few, many or a size class.

.,TRBJ1-5,TRBV30,.,CAWSGQSNQPQHF,TGTGCCTGGAGTGGACAGAGCAATCAGCCCCAGCATTTT
.,TRBJ2-3,TRBV5-1,TRBD2,CASSIRTSGRGDTQYF,TGCGCCAGCAGCATTCGGACTAGCGGGAGGGGGGATACGCAGTATTTT
.,TRBJ2-5,TRBV5-1,TRBD2,CASMGGRTQYF,TGCGCCAGCATGGGAGGGAGGACCCAGTACTTC
.,TRBJ2-2,TRBV19,TRBD2,CASMKRDGAGELFF,TGTGCCAGTATGAAGCGGGATGGTGCCGGGGAGCTGTTTTTT
.,TRBJ1-2,TRBV19,.,CASIPGPGEHYGYTF,TGTGCCAGTATCCCCGGCCCAGGGGAGCACTATGGCTACACCTTC
.,TRBJ2-7,TRBV28,.,CASSRLRANYEQYF,TGTGCCAGCAGTCGTTTGCGGGCGAACTACGAGCAGTACTTC
.,TRBJ2-7,TRBV5-1,TRBD1,CASSSTGALSYEQYF,TGCGCCAGCAGCTCGACAGGGGCTCTCTCCTACGAGCAGTACTTC
.,TRBJ2-5,TRBV28,TRBD2,CASSSAGGETQYF,TGTGCCAGCAGTTCCGCGGGGGGAGAGACCCAGTACTTC
.,TRBJ1-4,TRBV27,.,CASSVPRVSNEKLFF,TGTGCCAGCAGTGTTCCCAGGGTATCTAATGAAAAACTGTTTTTT
.,TRBJ2-7,TRBV6-6,.,CASRAGYEQYF,TGTGCCAGCAGGGCAGGGTACGAGCAGTACTTC
.,TRBJ2-5,TRBV9,.,CASSVADRGGQETQYF,TGTGCCAGCAGCGTAGCTGATCGGGGTGGCCAAGAGACCCAGTACTTC
.,TRBJ2-1,TRBV19,.,CASSAITSRSSYNEQFF,TGTGCCAGTAGTGCCATCACTAGCCGGAGCTCCTACAATGAGCAGTTCTTC
once,TRBJ2-7,TRBV6-6,TRBD2,CASSYPGGEQYF,TGTGCCAGCAGTTACCCGGGGGGGGAGCAGTACTTC
once,TRBJ2-7,TRBV27,.,CASSYTGNSYEQYF,TGTGCCAGCAGTTATACAGGGAACTCCTACGAGCAGTACTTC
.,TRBJ1-1,TRBV27,.,CASSSQRLANTEAFF,TGTGCCAGCAGTTCACAGAGGTTGGCGAACACTGAAGCTTTCTTT
.,TRBJ2-6,TRBV6-6,.,CASSGVTGANVLTF,TGTGCCAGCAGTGGAGTGACTGGGGCCAACGTCCTGACTTTC
.,TRBJ2-7,TRBV7-7,TRBD1,CASTKSGTGPYEQYF,TGTGCTAGCACCAAGTCCGGGACAGGGCCCTACGAGCAGTACTTC
.,TRBJ2-2,TRBV20-1,.,CRSAAGELFF,TGCAGATCCGCGGCCGGGGAGCTGTTTTTT
.,TRBJ2-7,TRBV11-2,.,CASSLDLGFSVREQYF,TGTGCCAGCAGCTTAGATCTAGGGTTTTCGGTTCGCGAGCAGTACTTC
.,TRBJ1-2,TRBV10-3,TRBD1,CAISGTGSGYTF,TGTGCCATCAGTGGGACAGGGTCTGGCTACACCTTC
once,TRBJ2-1,TRBV5-1,.,CASSLFAGTYNEQFF,TGCGCCAGCAGCTTATTCGCCGGGACCTACAATGAGCAGTTCTTC
.,TRBJ2-2,TRBV6-5,.,CASRPATGELFF,TGTGCCAGCAGACCCGCAACCGGGGAGCTGTTTTTT
.,TRBJ1-1,TRBV5-1,TRBD1,CASSLGDRVGVNTEAFF,TGCGCCAGCAGCTTGGGGGACAGGGTAGGGGTGAACACTGAAGCTTTCTTT
few,TRBJ1-3,TRBV28,.,CASSFSGPIYF,TGTGCCAGCAGTTTTTCAGGTCCCATATATTTT
.,TRBJ2-7,TRBV30,.,CAWSRRGPYEQYF,TGTGCCTGGTCCCGGAGGGGGCCCTACGAGCAGTACTTC
once,TRBJ1-5,TRBV28,.,CASSHSQGSNQPQHF,TGTGCCAGCAGCCATTCCCAGGGCAGTAATCAGCCCCAGCATTTT
.,TRBJ2-1,TRBV28,.,CASSFIGQQYNEQFF,TGTGCCAGCAGTTTCATAGGGCAGCAATACAATGAGCAGTTCTTC
.,TRBJ1-5,TRBV28,.,CASSLLGGAQPQHF,TGTGCCAGCAGTTTATTAGGGGGTGCACAGCCCCAGCATTTT
.,TRBJ1-4,TRBV5-4,TRBD1,CASSTGGRTGNEKLFF,TGTGCCAGCAGCACCGGGGGTCGGACAGGTAACGAAAAACTGTTTTTT
.,TRBJ1-5,TRBV28,TRBD1,CASSLTGIGNQPQHF,TGTGCCAGCAGCCTGACAGGGATTGGTAATCAGCCCCAGCATTTT
.,TRBJ2-2,TRBV4-1,TRBD1,CASSQVGDRATGELFF,TGCGCCAGCAGCCAAGTAGGTGACAGGGCGACCGGGGAGCTGTTTTTT
.,TRBJ2-3,TRBV5-4,.,CASSPGPGDTQYF,TGTGCCAGCAGCCCGGGACCAGGAGATACGCAGTATTTT
.,TRBJ2-3,TRBV6-4,.,CASGILSVRDTQYF,TGTGCCAGCGGGATTTTGAGCGTACGAGATACGCAGTATTTT
.,TRBJ2-1,TRBV11-3,.,CASGLRLVSYNEQFF,TGTGCCAGCGGACTGCGACTCGTATCCTACAATGAGCAGTTCTTC
.,TRBJ1-2,TRBV6-1,.,CASSEVSGGNYGYTF,TGTGCCAGCAGTGAAGTCTCGGGTGGGAACTATGGCTACACCTTC
.,TRBJ2-3,TRBV28,.,CASRGPLDTQYF,TGTGCCAGCAGAGGACCGTTAGATACGCAGTATTTT
.,TRBJ2-2,TRBV13,.,CASSSVGRGRTTGELFF,TGTGCCAGCAGCTCGGTGGGACGCGGCAGGACCACCGGGGAGCTGTTTTTT
.,TRBJ2-7,TRBV19,TRBD1,CASSMGQDYEQYF,TGTGCCAGTAGTATGGGACAGGACTACGAGCAGTACTTC
.,TRBJ2-1,TRBV28,.,CASYTRRGLNNEQFF,TGTGCCAGCTACACCCGACGCGGGCTGAACAATGAGCAGTTCTTC
.,TRBJ2-7,TRBV4-3,.,CASSQAATGLSGQIYEQYF,TGCGCCAGCAGCCAAGCCGCAACTGGGTTGTCGGGCCAGATCTACGAGCAGTACTTC
once,TRBJ2-7,TRBV2,.,CASKDGRETEQYF,TGTGCCAGCAAGGACGGCAGGGAAACCGAGCAGTACTTC
.,TRBJ2-7,TRBV7-8,TRBD1,CASSPKGIDRVSYEQYF,TGTGCCAGCAGCCCTAAGGGAATTGACAGGGTGTCCTACGAGCAGTACTTC
.,TRBJ2-7,TRBV4-2,.,CASSESQGGPREQYF,TGTGCCAGCAGTGAGAGTCAGGGCGGACCACGGGAGCAGTACTTC
.,TRBJ2-1,TRBV11-2,.,CASKGGGSISYNEQFF,TGTGCCAGCAAAGGGGGCGGGAGTATCTCTTACAATGAGCAGTTCTTC
once,TRBJ1-5,TRBV6-1,.,CASSLLEPQHF,TGTGCCAGCAGTCTCCTAGAGCCCCAGCATTTT
.,TRBJ2-3,TRBV5-4,TRBD2,CASSRGGTSGPTSTDTQYF,TGTGCCAGCAGCCGTGGAGGGACTAGCGGGCCGACTAGCACAGATACGCAGTATTTT
few,TRBJ2-2,TRBV30,.,CAWSVRELGELFF,TGTGCCTGGAGTGTACGGGAGTTGGGGGAGCTGTTTTTT
.,TRBJ1-4,TRBV14,.,CASSHDRATNEKLFF,TGTGCCAGCAGCCATGATCGGGCAACTAATGAAAAACTGTTTTTT